The present T cell receptor (beta chain) was sequenced within a study of T cells in localized non-small cell lung cancer. The protocol was immunoSEQ multiplex PCR, while the TCRdb copy is restricted to in-frame clones and leaves out a portion. The data hold 72,000 or so clones, with about 86% observed a single time. The junction had 3 bases not matched to a gene; V was cut back by 4 bases and J by 1 base. CDR1 is SGHRS, CDR2 YFSETQ, per germline. CDR3 length equals 15 residues. The sequenced sample was peripheral blood, obtained before any cancer treatment. The chain uses TRBV5-1 and TRBJ2-3, with 10 bases fitting TRBD1. The receptor's source is a male donor aged 60 or over with stage III squamous cell lung carcinoma. The CDR3 spells CASSQGTGGTDTQYF. As DNA, the CDR3 is TGCGCCAGCAGCCAAGGGACAGGGGGCACAGATACGCAGTATTTT. Drawing the rest from reference TRBV5-1 and TRBJ2-3, the complete variable domain is KAGVTQTPRYLIKTRGQQVTLSCSPISGHRSVSWYQQTPGQGLQFLFEYFSETQRNKGNFPGRFSGRQFSNSRSEMNVSTLELGDSALYLCASSQGTGGTDTQYFGPGTRLTVL.